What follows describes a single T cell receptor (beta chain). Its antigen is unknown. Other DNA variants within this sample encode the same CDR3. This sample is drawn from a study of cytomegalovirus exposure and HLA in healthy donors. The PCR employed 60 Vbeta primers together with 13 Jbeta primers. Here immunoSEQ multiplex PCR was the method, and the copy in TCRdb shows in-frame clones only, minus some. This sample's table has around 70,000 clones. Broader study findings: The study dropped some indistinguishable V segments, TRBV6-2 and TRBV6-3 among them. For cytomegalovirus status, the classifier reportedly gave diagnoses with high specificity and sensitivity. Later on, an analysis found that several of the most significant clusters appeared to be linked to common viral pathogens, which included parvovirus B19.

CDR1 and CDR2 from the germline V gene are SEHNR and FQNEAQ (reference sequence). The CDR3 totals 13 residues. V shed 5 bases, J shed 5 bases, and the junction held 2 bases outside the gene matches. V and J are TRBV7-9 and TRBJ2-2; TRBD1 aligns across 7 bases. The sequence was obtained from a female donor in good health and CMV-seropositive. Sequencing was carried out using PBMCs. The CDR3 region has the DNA TGTGCCAGCAGCCCACAGGGGACCGGGGAGCTGTTTTTT. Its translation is CASSPQGTGELFF.